Listed below are T cell receptor beta chains from one sample, sequenced in a study of blood T cell repertoires in COVID-19. TCRdb's copy holds only in-frame clones and misses some; the assay was immunoSEQ multiplex PCR. The sample consists of 85,000 to 90,000 clones, roughly 76% of them appearing once. Input material: peripheral blood. The source of these receptors is a woman of 80 years or more with active or convalescent COVID-19. CDR3s include the opening cysteine and the closing phenylalanine or tryptophan. The order of the fields is J gene, clone size, V gene, D gene, CDR3 protein, CDR3 DNA. D genes are given only for firm matches. The size entry is marked missing in some rows and otherwise reads once, few, many or a size class.

TRBJ2-3 - TRBV4-2 TRBD2 CASSTAVAGGRGTDTQYF TGTGCCAGCAGCACAGCGGTGGCGGGGGGGCGGGGCACAGATACGCAGTATTTT
TRBJ1-2 - TRBV7-3 - CASSPRTGYGGYTF TGTGCCAGCAGCCCTCGCACAGGGTACGGTGGCTACACCTTC
TRBJ1-4 few TRBV19 TRBD1 CASSMRGPNEKLFF TGTGCCAGTAGTATGAGGGGGCCTAATGAAAAACTGTTTTTT
TRBJ2-7 - TRBV15 TRBD2 CATSRDKRGGDEQYF TGTGCCACCAGCAGAGATAAGCGGGGGGGCGACGAGCAGTACTTC
TRBJ1-2 - TRBV30 TRBD1 CAWTRDRAPYNYGYTF TGTGCCTGGACCAGGGACAGGGCTCCTTATAACTATGGCTACACCTTC
TRBJ2-1 - TRBV5-1 TRBD2 CASSPTSGTGNEQFF TGCGCCAGCAGCCCCACTAGCGGGACGGGCAATGAGCAGTTCTTC
TRBJ2-7 - TRBV5-1 TRBD1 CASSLAAGRGYEQYF TGCGCCAGCAGCTTGGCGGCTGGCAGGGGGTACGAGCAGTACTTC
TRBJ1-5 - TRBV27 TRBD1 CASSWTGAGQPQHF TGTGCCAGCAGCTGGACAGGGGCGGGTCAGCCCCAGCATTTT
TRBJ2-3 - TRBV5-3 - CARSFLRGTLERDTQYF TGTGCCAGAAGCTTTTTGAGAGGAACTTTGGAGAGAGATACGCAGTATTTT
TRBJ2-2 - TRBV7-8 - CASSRDGAGELFF TGTGCCAGCAGCCGAGACGGGGCCGGGGAGCTGTTTTTT
TRBJ2-6 few TRBV5-1 - CASSSQAGTGANVLTF TGCGCCAGCAGCTCCCAAGCAGGAACTGGGGCCAACGTCCTGACTTTC
TRBJ2-7 - TRBV2 - CASSLGIYEQYF TGTGCCAGCAGTCTGGGCATCTACGAGCAGTACTTC
TRBJ1-2 - TRBV6-2/TRBV6-3 TRBD1 CASSNLGTGVRYGYTF TGTGCCAGCAGTAACCTCGGGACAGGGGTTCGCTATGGCTACACCTTC
TRBJ2-3 - TRBV7-8 - CASSLGGPDTQYF TGTGCCAGCAGCTTAGGAGGCCCAGATACGCAGTATTTT
TRBJ2-2 - TRBV11-3 - CASSLGLAGDTPGELFF TGTGCCAGCAGCTTAGGGCTGGCGGGGGACACCCCCGGGGAGCTGTTTTTT
TRBJ2-7 - TRBV5-1 TRBD2 CASSPTVGGYEQYF TGCGCCAGCAGCCCCACCGTGGGGGGGTACGAGCAGTACTTC
TRBJ2-7 once TRBV7-9 - CASSLIVGGYYEQYF TGTGCCAGCAGCTTAATAGTGGGAGGATATTACGAGCAGTACTTC
TRBJ2-2 once TRBV6-6 - CASSYSHGEGVLFF TGTGCCAGCAGTTACTCCCATGGTGAGGGCGTGCTGTTTTTT
TRBJ1-1 few TRBV5-1 TRBD1 CASSGEDRGDTEAFF TGCGCCAGCAGCGGGGAGGACAGGGGTGACACTGAAGCTTTCTTT
TRBJ2-5 - TRBV5-1 TRBD2 CASSLMEAGVGQETQYF TGCGCCAGCAGCTTGATGGAAGCGGGAGTAGGGCAAGAGACCCAGTACTTC
TRBJ1-3 - TRBV4-2 - CASSKSTGYSGNTIYF TGTGCCAGCAGCAAATCGACAGGCTACTCTGGAAACACCATATATTTT
TRBJ2-5 - TRBV12-5 TRBD1 CASGLPFQGAETQYF TGTGCTAGTGGTTTGCCGTTTCAGGGGGCAGAGACCCAGTACTTC
TRBJ1-5 - TRBV7-2 - CASSSGEGRSGPQHF TGTGCCAGCAGCTCCGGAGAGGGGAGGTCAGGGCCCCAGCATTTT
TRBJ1-2 few TRBV2 TRBD1 CASQKTGVNYGYTF TGTGCCAGCCAGAAGACAGGGGTGAACTATGGCTACACCTTC
TRBJ2-7 few TRBV7-9 TRBD1 CASSHTGTGTYEQYF TGTGCCAGCAGTCACACCGGGACAGGTACCTACGAGCAGTACTTC
TRBJ1-2 - TRBV15 - CATSRDPRAEEGGYTF TGTGCCACCAGCAGAGATCCGAGGGCGGAAGAAGGCGGCTACACCTTC
TRBJ1-1 once TRBV15 - CATSRRDTVGTEAFF TGTGCCACCAGCAGAAGGGACACGGTGGGCACTGAAGCTTTCTTT
TRBJ2-3 - TRBV6-5 - CASSRHTDTQYF TGTGCCAGCAGTCGACACACAGATACGCAGTATTTT
TRBJ1-1 - TRBV4-2 - CASSQDQGMNTEAFF TGTGCCAGCAGCCAAGATCAGGGGATGAACACTGAAGCTTTCTTT
TRBJ1-2 - TRBV6-5 - CASSPQGIYGYTF TGTGCCAGCAGTCCCCAGGGTATCTATGGCTACACCTTC
TRBJ1-1 few TRBV20-1 - CSASMNTEAFF TGCAGTGCGAGCATGAACACTGAAGCTTTCTTT
TRBJ1-4 - TRBV7-2 TRBD1 CASSLRRITGGDEKLFF TGTGCCAGCAGCTTAAGGCGGATTACAGGGGGCGATGAAAAACTGTTTTTT
TRBJ1-2 - TRBV27 TRBD1 CATTTGGNYGYTF TGTGCCACCACGACAGGGGGCAACTATGGCTACACCTTC
TRBJ2-5 few TRBV5-6 - CASSLAGETQYF TGTGCCAGCAGCTTGGCCGGGGAGACCCAGTACTTC
TRBJ1-1 - TRBV7-2 TRBD1 CATTGGSSASEAFF TGTGCCACAACAGGGGGCTCGAGTGCGTCTGAAGCTTTCTTT
TRBJ2-1 - TRBV19 - CASSKQTNEQFF TGTGCCAGTAGCAAACAAACCAATGAGCAGTTCTTC
TRBJ2-5 - TRBV2 TRBD2 CASTLAEETQYF TGTGCCAGCACGCTAGCGGAAGAGACCCAGTACTTC
TRBJ2-5 - TRBV5-8 TRBD1 CASSPGQGATQYF TGTGCCAGCAGCCCCGGACAGGGGGCGACCCAGTACTTC
TRBJ2-6 - TRBV10-2 - CASSEFEFSGANVLTF TGCGCCAGCAGTGAGTTTGAGTTCTCTGGGGCCAACGTCCTGACTTTC
TRBJ1-1 - TRBV5-6 - CASSRGINTEAFF TGTGCCAGCAGCCGGGGGATTAACACTGAAGCTTTCTTT
TRBJ2-1 once TRBV9 TRBD2 CASSVGGTTLGNNEQFF TGTGCCAGCAGCGTAGGTGGGACTACCCTGGGGAACAATGAGCAGTTCTTC
TRBJ2-2 - TRBV2 - CASSEQQGNTGELFF TGTGCCAGCAGTGAACAACAGGGAAACACCGGGGAGCTGTTTTTT
TRBJ2-7 - TRBV11-2 TRBD2 CASSSTRGGTYEQYF TGTGCCAGCAGCTCCACCCGGGGGGGCACCTACGAGCAGTACTTC
TRBJ1-1 - TRBV2 - CASSGGPQGGGTEAFF TGTGCCAGCAGTGGAGGACCACAGGGCGGGGGCACTGAAGCTTTCTTT
TRBJ2-3 - TRBV7-3 TRBD1 CASSPGTGSTDTQYF TGTGCCAGCAGCCCAGGGACAGGAAGCACAGATACGCAGTATTTT
TRBJ1-5 - TRBV7-5 - CARSFGGRGNQPQHF TGTGCCAGAAGCTTCGGGGGGCGAGGCAATCAGCCCCAGCATTTT
TRBJ2-7 - TRBV6-5 TRBD1 CAILRDRGIYEQYF TGTGCCATCCTCCGGGACAGGGGGATCTACGAGCAGTACTTC
TRBJ1-4 - TRBV5-1 - CASSWSATKNEKLFF TGCGCCAGCAGCTGGTCCGCGACAAAGAATGAAAAACTGTTTTTT
TRBJ1-2 - TRBV28 TRBD1 CAADDRGQGYGYTF TGTGCCGCAGACGACAGGGGGCAAGGCTATGGCTACACCTTC
TRBJ2-3 - TRBV4-1 - CASSQDRGRRGDTQYF TGCGCCAGCAGCCAAGATCGGGGGAGGCGGGGAGATACGCAGTATTTT
TRBJ1-1 - TRBV5-8 - CASSWGLENTEAFF TGTGCCAGCAGCTGGGGACTAGAGAACACTGAAGCTTTCTTT
TRBJ2-5 - TRBV6-2/TRBV6-3 TRBD2 CASSYHTSGQETQYF TGTGCCAGCAGTTACCATACTAGCGGGCAAGAGACCCAGTACTTC
TRBJ2-1 - TRBV7-3 - CASSPPGAYNEQFF TGTGCCAGCAGCCCCCCCGGTGCCTACAATGAGCAGTTCTTC
TRBJ1-2 - TRBV28 - CASSLTARVDYGYTF TGTGCCAGCAGTTTAACGGCCAGGGTAGACTATGGCTACACCTTC